A single sample gave rise to the 27 T cell receptor beta chains below, sequenced in a study of T cell responses to AZD1222 COVID-19 vaccine. Using immunoSEQ multiplex PCR, the repertoire was profiled, and TCRdb retains in-frame clones only, with some absent. The sample has under 200,000 clones; approximately 88% are singletons. The sample here was peripheral blood, taken 28 days after the second AZD1222 dose. These receptors all come from an adult who received the AZD1222 COVID-19 vaccine.

The V gene is TRBV21-1, the J gene TRBJ2-3; the tabulated D call, TRBD1, remains unverified against the DNA. TRBV21-1 is labeled a pseudogene. The CDR3 totals 16 residues. CDR3 protein: CASSPPRTVSTDTQYF. CDR3 DNA sequence: TGTGCCAGCAGCCCTCCCCGGACAGTTAGCACAGATACGCAGTATTTT.

This chain uses TRBV5-1 with TRBJ2-5; D perhaps matches TRBD1 (5 bases). In germline, CDR1 is SGHRS, CDR2 YFSETQ. Trimming removed 0 bases at V and 2 bases at J, with 14 bases between. The CDR3 is 16 residues long. CDR3 bases: TGCGCCAGCAGCTTGGCCGGCATAAGGGGACAAGAGACCCAGTACTTC. It codes for CASSLAGIRGQETQYF.

The CDR3 DNA reads TGTGCCAGCAGTTACACTCCCGGGACTACGATCAATGAGCAGTTCTTC. This encodes CASSYTPGTTINEQFF. This chain uses TRBV6-5 with TRBJ2-1, with 7 bases that match TRBD2. The J segment lost 6 bases and the V segment lost 2 bases, leaving 10 bases of the junction unmatched. This CDR3 is built from 16 residues. Germline V gives CDR1 MNHEY, CDR2 SVGAGI.

This chain connects TRBV6-5 to TRBJ1-1; D unclear. Germline lookup yields CDR1 MNHEY and CDR2 SVGAGI. Between the trimmed V and J ends, which lost 1 base and 7 bases, there was a span of 16 bases. The CDR3 loop spans 15 amino acids. CDR3 sequence (DNA): TGTGCCAGCAGTTACTGGCAGCGTTCGACCGATGAAGCTTTCTTT. Amino acid sequence: CASSYWQRSTDEAFF.

This chain's CDR3 is CSVAGDGNTIYF. The CDR3 DNA reads as TGCAGCGTTGCAGGTGACGGAAACACCATATATTTT. The gene calls are TRBV29-1 and TRBJ1-3; D ambiguous. Trimming stripped 4 bases from V and 4 bases from J, with 8 bases between. The CDR3 consists of 12 residues. Germline loops: CDR1 SQVTM, CDR2 ANQGSEA. The variable domain in full, completed from reference TRBV29-1 and TRBJ1-3, reads SAVISQKPSRDICQRGTSLTIQCQVDSQVTMMFWYRQQPGQSLTLIATANQGSEATYESGFVIDKFPISRPNLTFSTLTVSNMSPEDSSIYLCSVAGDGNTIYFGEGSWLTVV.

In this sample, this clone turned up once. The chain carries TRBV12-3 or TRBV12-4 and TRBJ1-5; D is possibly TRBD1 (5 bases). V shed 3 bases and J shed 7 bases, with 10 bases lying between them. CDR3 length equals 13 residues. The CDR3 reads CASSFWGDQPQHF. DNA of the CDR3: TGTGCCAGCAGTTTTTGGGGCGACCAGCCCCAGCATTTT.

The chain has TRBV29-1 and TRBJ1-1, with D unresolved. Germline V gives CDR1 SQVTM, CDR2 ANQGSEA. CDR3 length: 14 residues. The germline V and J ends were trimmed by 6 bases and 1 base, with 15 bases remaining between them. The CDR3 is CSVPRTAGNTEAFF. CDR3 nucleotides: TGCAGCGTCCCTCGGACGGCGGGGAACACTGAAGCTTTCTTT.

The chain's CDR3 is CASQWRGTNEKLFF. DNA for the CDR3: TGTGCCAGTCAGTGGAGGGGGACTAATGAAAAACTGTTTTTT. The V call is TRBV19, the J call TRBJ1-4; perhaps TRBD1 as D (6 bases). Trimming left V 8 bases short and J 2 bases short, with 12 bases between. The CDR3 is 14 amino acids. CDR1 and CDR2 (germline): LNHDA, SQIVND (reference sequence).

The chain joins TRBV11-2 to TRBJ1-2; D perhaps matches TRBD1 (5 bases). The germline CDR1 and CDR2 sequences are SGHAT and FQNNGV. The CDR3 consists of 15 residues. Trimming took 2 bases from V and 8 from J, leaving 18 bases between them. CDR3 coding DNA: TGTGCCAGCAGCTTACAACAGGCTTTCGGGGGGGGCTACACCTTC. Its protein product is CASSLQQAFGGGYTF. Variable domain in full (rest from reference TRBV11-2 and TRBJ1-2): EAGVAQSPRYKIIEKRQSVAFWCNPISGHATLYWYQQILGQGPKLLIQFQNNGVVDDSQLPKDRFSAERLKGVDSTLKIQPAKLEDSAVYLCASSLQQAFGGGYTFGSGTRLTVV.

The chain joins TRBV11-2 to TRBJ1-4, with 7 bases aligning to TRBD1. From germline, CDR1 is SGHAT and CDR2 FQNNGV. There are 15 residues in the CDR3. J was trimmed by 8 bases and V by 1 base; bases with no gene match: 7. This chain's CDR3 is CASSLGQGNGEKLFF. In DNA, the CDR3 is TGTGCCAGCAGCTTAGGACAGGGAAACGGAGAAAAACTGTTTTTT.

The V gene is TRBV30, the J gene TRBJ1-2, with D possibly TRBD1 on 6 matching bases. This CDR3 is 12 amino acids long. V shed 8 bases and J shed 4 bases, with 14 bases lying between them. Germline lookup yields CDR1 GTSNPN and CDR2 SVGIG (reference sequence). The CDR3 loop is CALGAVGYGYTF. The CDR3 coding sequence is TGTGCCCTGGGGGCCGTAGGCTATGGCTACACCTTC.

This chain uses TRBV7-9 with TRBJ2-2, with 12 bases fitting TRBD2. V dropped 4 bases and J dropped 6; count of bases not matched to a gene: 9. From germline, CDR1 is SEHNR and CDR2 FQNEAQ (reference sequence). The CDR3 has 17 amino acids. The CDR3 bases are TGTGCCAGCAGCTCCCGGACTAGCGGGGATTCCGCCGGGGAGCTGTTTTTT. Its translation: CASSSRTSGDSAGELFF.

This clone was seen a handful of times. This chain links TRBV11-2 with TRBJ2-2, with a possible D match to TRBD1 (6 bases). Deletions cut 5 bases from V and 6 bases from J, with 16 bases between. The CDR3 has 15 amino acids. Per germline, CDR1 SGHAT and CDR2 FQNNGV. CDR3 bases: TGTGCCAGCAGCCCCCGGACAGTAGGGGCCGGGGAGCTGTTTTTT. This encodes CASSPRTVGAGELFF. Variable domain in full (rest from reference TRBV11-2 and TRBJ2-2): EAGVAQSPRYKIIEKRQSVAFWCNPISGHATLYWYQQILGQGPKLLIQFQNNGVVDDSQLPKDRFSAERLKGVDSTLKIQPAKLEDSAVYLCASSPRTVGAGELFFGEGSRLTVL.

The chain joins TRBV11-2 to TRBJ2-5, with 8 bases fitting TRBD1. Per the germline V gene, CDR1 is SGHAT and CDR2 is FQNNGV. This CDR3 is built from 15 residues. V lost 1 base, J lost 5 bases, and 6 bases stayed unmatched. CDR3 bases: TGTGCCAGCAGCTTAGGTGCCAGGGGGCGCGAGACCCAGTACTTC. As protein: CASSLGARGRETQYF.

A word on this clone: Other DNA variants within this sample encode the same CDR3. The chain couples TRBV9 to TRBJ2-7, with D unclear. This CDR3 is built from 13 residues. V was pared by 2 bases and J by 0 bases, with 6 bases between. From germline, CDR1 is SGDLS and CDR2 YYNGEE. The CDR3 reads CASSVDPSYEQYF. The DNA of the CDR3 is TGTGCCAGCAGCGTGGACCCCTCCTACGAGCAGTACTTC.

This clone was detected a few times. The chain links TRBV18 to TRBJ1-2; D unresolved. CDR1 and CDR2 (germline): KGHSH, LQKENI. The CDR3 extends over 13 amino acids. V was trimmed by 4 bases and J by 14 bases, leaving 20 bases between them. The CDR3 bases are TGTGCCAGCTCACGCTCACTCACGGACGGTAGGACCTTC. Protein product: CASSRSLTDGRTF.

This chain's CDR3 is CASSYRGFSEAFF. CDR3 DNA sequence: TGTGCCAGCAGCTACAGGGGCTTCTCTGAAGCTTTCTTT. V gene TRBV7-8 combines with J gene TRBJ1-1; 7 nucleotides agree with TRBD1. The CDR3 is made up of 13 amino acids. Looked up from germline, CDR1 is SGHVS and CDR2 is FQNEAQ. The trim removed 4 bases at V and 6 bases at J, leaving 5 bases unmatched. Variable domain in full (rest from reference TRBV7-8 and TRBJ1-1): GAGVSQSPRYKVAKRGQDVALRCDPISGHVSLFWYQQALGQGPEFLTYFQNEAQLDKSGLPSDRFFAERPEGSVSTLKIQRTQQEDSAVYLCASSYRGFSEAFFGQGTRLTVV.

The genes are TRBV6-7 and TRBJ1-1, with D perhaps TRBD1 (5 bases). TRBV6-7 is noted as an ORF with a role that remains uncertain. V dropped 6 bases and J dropped 1 base, with 15 bases sitting between them. CDR3 size: 15 residues. This chain's CDR3 is CASRPPTGGNTEAFF. CDR3 nucleotides: TGTGCCAGCAGACCTCCCACGGGGGGGAACACTGAAGCTTTCTTT.

V and J are TRBV6-5 and TRBJ1-5; possibly TRBD1 for D (6 bases). From germline, CDR1 is MNHEY and CDR2 SVGAGI. The CDR3 is 13 residues long. V gave up 7 bases and J gave up 6 bases, with 13 bases separating them. The CDR3 DNA sequence: TGTGCCAGCACCCCACAGGGTCTTCAGCCCCAGCATTTT. The encoded protein is CASTPQGLQPQHF.

This clone was counted ten times or more. This rearrangement joins TRBV5-1 to TRBJ1-2; 7 nucleotides agree with TRBD1. Looked up from germline, CDR1 is SGHRS and CDR2 is YFSETQ. V shed 8 bases, J shed 8 bases, and the junction held 12 bases outside the gene matches. This CDR3 contains 13 residues. CDR3 nucleotide sequence: TGCGCCAGTTCCCGGGACAGCCATATGGGCTACACCTTC. This encodes CASSRDSHMGYTF.

This chain connects TRBV11-2 to TRBJ2-1; D gene unclear. CDR3 length: 13 residues. Germline V lookup: CDR1 SGHAT, CDR2 FQNNGV. V was clipped by 4 bases and J by 0 bases, with 4 bases between them. The CDR3 is CASSSSSYNEQFF. The CDR3 nucleotides read TGTGCCAGCAGCTCAAGCTCCTACAATGAGCAGTTCTTC.

The chain has TRBV4-1 and TRBJ1-1; maybe TRBD1 (5 bases). The germline V gene has CDR1 MGHRA and CDR2 YSYEKL. Between the trimmed V and J ends, which lost 1 base and 3 bases, there was a span of 18 bases. This CDR3 has 17 amino acids. The CDR3 is CASSQARGSRGDTEAFF. DNA for the CDR3: TGCGCCAGCAGCCAAGCCCGGGGGAGTAGGGGTGACACTGAAGCTTTCTTT.

This rearrangement joins TRBV7-2 to TRBJ1-5, with 8 positions matching TRBD1. The CDR3 sequence is 18 residues long. With V trimmed by 4 bases and J by 4 bases, 15 bases remained unmatched. CDR1 is SGHTA, CDR2 FQGNSA, per germline. The DNA of the CDR3 is TGTGCCAGCAGCTCCGGGTGGGTCGGGACAGGCCAAAATCAGCCCCAGCATTTT. Residues: CASSSGWVGTGQNQPQHF.

The chain joins TRBV7-3 to TRBJ2-1; TRBD2 agrees at 10 bases. Unmatched junction bases numbered 6, after V lost 4 bases and J lost 6 bases. Germline CDR1 SGHTA, CDR2 FQGTGA. The CDR3 sequence is 15 residues long. The CDR3 region has the DNA TGTGCCAGCAGCTCTAGACTAGCGGGCAGCAATGAGCAGTTCTTC. As protein: CASSSRLAGSNEQFF.

CDR3 sequence reads: CASSKGQGARLTEAFF. The DNA of the CDR3 is TGCGCCAGCAGCAAGGGACAGGGGGCGCGCCTGACTGAAGCTTTCTTT. The chain employs TRBV5-1 and TRBJ1-1, with 12 bases fitting TRBD1. V lost 4 bases, J lost 5 bases, and 9 bases stayed unmatched. Germline assignment: CDR1 SGHRS and CDR2 YFSETQ. This CDR3 is 16 amino acids long.

This clone has just one count. V is TRBV28 and J is TRBJ2-7; a possible D gene is TRBD2 (6 bases). The CDR3 covers 15 residues. Trimming took 6 bases from V and 4 from J, leaving 19 bases between them. Germline V lookup: CDR1 MDHEN, CDR2 SYDVKM. The chain's CDR3 is CASRVSGVSRYEQYF. The CDR3 DNA reads TGTGCCAGCAGGGTTTCGGGGGTTAGTCGATACGAGCAGTACTTC.

The chain recombines TRBV27 with TRBJ1-6; the D is unclear. There are 15 residues in the CDR3. The germline V and J ends were trimmed by 7 bases and 7 bases, with 17 bases remaining between them. The germline CDR1 and CDR2 sequences are MNHEY and SMNVEV (reference sequence). The CDR3 region is CASTRAARTNSPLHF. CDR3 bases: TGTGCCAGCACCCGGGCAGCCCGAACCAATTCACCCCTCCACTTT.